A single sample is the source of the 21 T cell receptor beta chains below, sequenced in a study of identical twins (dated by TCRdb to the mid-2010s). The library was generated by 5' RACE. TCRdb shows the sequencer as Illumina HiSeq 2000. TCRdb trimmed the raw reads at Q25, called clones with MiXCR and kept productive beta chains. Each record represents a unique CDR3 protein, reported with the most common genes and DNA among its rows. A total of 450,000 or so distinct CDR3 sequences appear in this sample, 11% to 15% of them only once. In total, the top ten clones hold about 0.53% of the sample. The same data also contributed to another study, on yellow fever vaccine responses in identical twins.

The specimen sequenced was CD4+ T cells sorted from blood. The receptor set was obtained from a woman aged 18-35 years in good health.

The chain carries TRBV4-2 and TRBJ2-7; D not resolved. The germline V gene has CDR1 LGHNA and CDR2 YNFKEQ. The CDR3 covers 13 residues. V was shortened by 4 bases and J by 5 bases, with 12 bases between the two germline ends. CDR3 nucleotide sequence: TGTGCCAGCAGCCCGAAAATACGAAACGAGCAGTACTTC. It is translated as CASSPKIRNEQYF.

The rearrangement links TRBV20-1 to TRBJ2-4, with a possible D match to TRBD1 (5 bases). Trimming pared 6 bases from V and 1 base from J, leaving 10 bases between. Germline V lookup: CDR1 DFQATT, CDR2 SNEGSKA (reference sequence). CDR3 size: 13 residues. The CDR3 sequence is CSAPGAAKNIQYF. CDR3 sequence (DNA): TGCAGTGCCCCTGGGGCGGCCAAAAACATTCAGTACTTC.

The gene calls are TRBV18 and TRBJ2-7; 9 bases match TRBD2. Trimming took 5 bases from V and 3 from J; bases not matched to a gene: 2. In germline, CDR1 is KGHSH, CDR2 LQKENI. There are 13 residues in the CDR3. CDR3 amino acids: CASSGTSRYEQYF. The CDR3 DNA reads TGTGCCAGCTCAGGGACTAGCCGCTACGAGCAGTACTTC. The full variable domain, in which reference TRBV18 and TRBJ2-7 provide the parts outside the CDR3, is NAGVMQNPRHLVRRRGQEARLRCSPMKGHSHVYWYRQLPEEGLKFMVYLQKENIIDESGMPKERFSAEFPKEGPSILRIQQVVRGDSAAYFCASSGTSRYEQYFGPGTRLTVT.

This clonotype was seen more than once but under ten times. The CDR3 loop reads CASSYRQGGEDTQYF. Here the CDR3 DNA reads TGTGCCAGCAGCTACCGACAGGGTGGGGAAGATACGCAGTATTTT. The chain uses TRBV7-9 and TRBJ2-3; the match to TRBD1 covers 7 bases. CDR3 size: 15 residues. The germline V gene has CDR1 SEHNR and CDR2 FQNEAQ (reference sequence). V was clipped by 4 bases and J by 5 bases; unmatched bases: 9.

The J gene is TRBJ2-7, the V gene TRBV6-1, with 15 bases aligning to TRBD2. CDR3 length equals 17 residues. Trimming at V came to 6 bases and at J to 2 bases, leaving 8 bases not matched to a gene. The V gene's germline CDR1 is MNHNS and CDR2 SASEGT. The CDR3 coding sequence is TGTGCCAGCAGACCCGGACTAGCGGGAGGGATAACCTACGAGCAGTACTTC. It translates to CASRPGLAGGITYEQYF.

CDR3 sequence reads: CASSQRLMGRLGNTEAFF. CDR3 DNA sequence: TGTGCCAGCAGCCAAAGATTGATGGGACGCCTTGGGAACACTGAAGCTTTCTTT. The chain has TRBV3-1 and TRBJ1-1, with D perhaps TRBD1 (5 bases). V shed 2 bases and J shed 1 base, with 20 bases lying between them. The CDR3 has 18 residues. Germline assignment: CDR1 LGHDT and CDR2 YNNKEL (reference sequence). The full variable domain, with the rest looked up from reference TRBV3-1 and TRBJ1-1, is DTAVSQTPKYLVTQMGNDKSIKCEQNLGHDTMYWYKQDSKKFLKIMFSYNNKELIINETVPNRFSPKSPDKAHLNLHINSLELGDSAVYFCASSQRLMGRLGNTEAFFGQGTRLTVV.

The rearrangement uses TRBV12-3 or TRBV12-4 and TRBJ2-3, with 7 bases lining up with TRBD2. V lost 2 bases to trimming and J lost 3 bases; unmatched junction nucleotides: 14. The length of the CDR3 is 18 residues. CDR3 coding DNA: TGTGCCAGCAGTTTATTCCGTCCTGGCGGGAGCTCGACAGATACGCAGTATTTT. Encoded protein: CASSLFRPGGSSTDTQYF.

This clonotype was seen more than once but under ten times. This chain uses TRBV4-1 with TRBJ2-1, with D possibly TRBD2 on 5 matching bases. Trimming stripped 0 bases from V and 15 bases from J, with 12 bases between. The CDR3 has 12 amino acids. CDR1 and CDR2 (germline): MGHRA, YSYEKL. Here the CDR3 reads CASSQDIASPFF. The DNA for the CDR3 is TGCGCCAGCAGCCAAGATATCGCTAGCCCGTTCTTC.

This clonotype was counted only a few times. The gene calls are TRBV20-1 and TRBJ2-3; no firm D call. CDR1 is DFQATT and CDR2 is SNEGSKA in the germline V gene (reference sequence). The CDR3 extends over 12 amino acids. V lost 4 bases and J 0 bases, leaving 5 bases between the germline ends. The CDR3 bases are TGCAGTGCTATGGACAGCACAGATACGCAGTATTTT. Translation: CSAMDSTDTQYF.

Only a few counts were recorded for this clonotype. V is TRBV6-6 and J is TRBJ2-2; D gene ambiguous. Germline CDR1 and CDR2: MNHNY and SVGAGI (reference sequence). This CDR3 has 13 residues. The V and J ends lost 7 bases and 5 bases respectively, with 11 bases between them. The CDR3 protein is CASTPSSTGELFF. In DNA form, the CDR3 reads TGTGCCAGCACCCCAAGTTCGACCGGGGAGCTGTTTTTT.

V and J are TRBV5-1 and TRBJ2-2; maybe TRBD2 (5 bases). The V end was cut by 6 bases, the J end by 6 bases, with 15 bases between. CDR1 and CDR2 (germline): SGHRS, YFSETQ. The CDR3 is made up of 14 amino acids. The CDR3 DNA is TGCGCCAGCACTCCGGACTTCGGACCCGGGGAGCTGTTTTTT. Protein: CASTPDFGPGELFF.

This clonotype was seen a few times. The rearrangement joins TRBV18 to TRBJ2-3; D is unclear. Germline V gives CDR1 KGHSH, CDR2 LQKENI. V lost 1 base and J lost 0, with 8 bases in between. The CDR3 is 15 residues long. CDR3 bases: TGTGCCAGCTCACCACTGAGCCAAAGCACAGATACGCAGTATTTT. Translating gives CASSPLSQSTDTQYF.

The chain combines TRBV2 with TRBJ2-2, with 8 bases identical to TRBD1. Germline assignment: CDR1 SNHLY and CDR2 FYNNEI. The V and J ends lost 5 bases and 5 bases, in that order; junction bases with no gene match: 10. The CDR3 covers 16 residues. CDR3 amino acids: CASSNDRGKGTGELFF. CDR3 coding DNA: TGTGCCAGCAGTAATGACAGGGGAAAGGGTACCGGGGAGCTGTTTTTT.

At least ten counts were recorded for this clonotype. The chain employs TRBV5-6 and TRBJ2-3; TRBD2 agrees at 9 bases. Per germline, CDR1 SGHDT and CDR2 YYEEEE. With 4 bases clipped from V and 0 bases from J, the junction kept 6 bases outside the gene matches. CDR3 length equals 16 residues. CDR3 sequence (DNA): TGTGCCAGCAGCCTTGTCCTAGCGGGAAGCACAGATACGCAGTATTTT. Translated, it gives CASSLVLAGSTDTQYF.

V usage is TRBV21-1 and J usage is TRBJ2-7; the DNA was not used to check the table's D call, TRBD1. TRBV21-1 is reported as a pseudogene. This CDR3 spans 16 amino acids. This CDR3 is CASSKGFTGSSYEQYF. For the CDR3, the DNA is TGTGCCAGCAGCAAAGGGTTCACAGGTTCCTCCTACGAGCAGTACTTC.

This sequence joins TRBV2 and TRBJ2-7; D not resolved. CDR1 SNHLY and CDR2 FYNNEI come from the germline V gene. The CDR3 spans 13 residues. V lost 1 base and J lost 7, with 11 bases in between. CDR3 in amino acids: CASSEVGTAEQYF. CDR3 coding DNA: TGTGCCAGCAGTGAAGTGGGTACCGCAGAGCAGTACTTC.

V and J are TRBV20-1 and TRBJ2-2, with TRBD1 matching 8 bases. Germline V CDR1 and CDR2: DFQATT, SNEGSKA (reference sequence). Germline trimming cut 0 bases from V and 3 bases from J; bases unmatched to any gene: 9. CDR3 size: 17 residues. This CDR3 is CSARDSGGRLDTGELFF. Here the CDR3 DNA reads TGCAGTGCTAGAGATTCAGGGGGCCGGTTGGACACCGGGGAGCTGTTTTTT.

The chain uses TRBV5-1 and TRBJ2-3; D gene unclear. The CDR3 loop spans 16 amino acids. The V gene lost 1 base and the J gene lost 2 bases, with 14 bases spanning the gap. Germline CDR1 SGHRS, CDR2 YFSETQ. In DNA, the CDR3 is TGCGCCAGCAGCTTGAAAGGCATGTCTACCACAGATACGCAGTATTTT. It codes for CASSLKGMSTTDTQYF. The entire variable domain, with the rest obtained from reference TRBV5-1 and TRBJ2-3, is as follows: KAGVTQTPRYLIKTRGQQVTLSCSPISGHRSVSWYQQTPGQGLQFLFEYFSETQRNKGNFPGRFSGRQFSNSRSEMNVSTLELGDSALYLCASSLKGMSTTDTQYFGPGTRLTVL.

This clonotype was recorded a few times. V and J are TRBV5-1 and TRBJ2-5; TRBD2 aligns across 7 bases. The CDR3 has 17 residues. The germline V gene has CDR1 SGHRS and CDR2 YFSETQ. Germline trimming cut 0 bases from V and 5 bases from J; bases unmatched to any gene: 13. The CDR3 DNA follows: TGCGCCAGCAGCTTGGTTCTGCGGGAGAAGTTAGGGGAGACCCAGTACTTC. Translating gives CASSLVLREKLGETQYF.

At least ten counts were recorded for this clonotype. This CDR3 is CASSVVDTEAFF. The DNA for the CDR3 is TGTGCCAGCAGCGTGGTCGACACTGAAGCTTTCTTT. This chain connects TRBV7-9 to TRBJ1-1; D unresolved. CDR1 is SEHNR and CDR2 is FQNEAQ in the germline V gene (reference sequence). Trimming removed 5 bases from V and 3 bases from J, with 7 bases in between. This CDR3 region has 12 residues.

The chain has TRBV18 and TRBJ1-1; TRBD1 is a possible D gene (5 bases). The germline CDR1 and CDR2 sequences are KGHSH and LQKENI. This CDR3 is 15 amino acids long. V shed 5 bases and J shed 1 base, with 14 bases lying between them. The CDR3, as DNA: TGTGCCAGCTCAGGCACGGGACGGACGAACACTGAAGCTTTCTTT. Translation gives CASSGTGRTNTEAFF.